The 10 T cell receptor beta chains below were found in one sample sequenced in a study of T cells in women clearing cervical HPV infection. Libraries were prepared by immunoSEQ multiplex PCR; TCRdb keeps only in-frame clonotypes and omits some of them. In all, the sample yields about 37,000 clones. Sequenced sample: blood buffy coat. The receptors shown here come from a woman aged 18 to 75 with a cervical HPV16 infection that either progressed to CIN3+ or cleared (not recorded which).

Remarks on this clone: The CDR3 end falls 3 residues outside the read, so it is completed with the germline J gene. V is TRBV7-2 and J is TRBJ2-7; D may be TRBD2 (5 bases). In germline, CDR1 is SGHTA, CDR2 FQGNSA. With 5 bases removed from V and 2 bases from J, the gap between germline ends came to 10 bases. This CDR3 contains 13 residues. This CDR3 is CASSPGYTYEQYF. CDR3 DNA (partial): TGTGCCAGCAGCCCGGGGTACACCTACGAG.

Worth noting for this clone: The read ends 3 residues shy of where the CDR3 ends; the end is completed using the germline J gene. The J gene is TRBJ2-3, the V gene TRBV18; D is perhaps TRBD1 (6 bases). From germline, CDR1 is KGHSH and CDR2 LQKENI. This CDR3 is built from 13 residues. CDR3 residues: CASSPNLGQPQYF. Incomplete CDR3 DNA: TGTGCCAGCTCACCAAATCTAGGACAGCCG.

For this clone: The sequenced fragment ends 3 residues before the CDR3 boundary, so the rest is inferred from the germline J gene. V gene TRBV20-1 combines with J gene TRBJ1-1; TRBD1 might be the D (6 bases). There are 14 residues in the CDR3. V shed 6 bases and J shed 4 bases, with 18 bases lying between them. Per the germline V gene, CDR1 is DFQATT and CDR2 is SNEGSKA (reference sequence). The CDR3 bases that were read are TGCAGTGCACTTAACAGGGTTTGGAGCACTGAA. Protein product: CSALNRVWSTE. In full, the CDR3 reads CSALNRVWSTEAFF.

Notes on this clone: The read stops 3 residues short of the end of the CDR3; the missing end is completed from the germline J gene. The rearrangement joins TRBV10-2 to TRBJ2-5; D remains unclear. Germline CDR1 WSHSY, CDR2 SAAADI. Trimming removed 6 bases from V and 1 base from J, with 18 bases in between. This CDR3 region has 16 residues. The CDR3 region is CASRGRVSSSQETQYF. The CDR3 DNA, read in part, is TGCGCCAGCAGGGGTAGGGTTTCATCAAGCCAAGAGACC.

The sequenced part of the CDR3 DNA is TGTGCCAGCAGTCCCTCGCCAGGGAGCTATGGC. Protein sequence: CASSPSPGSYG. The whole CDR3 reads CASSPSPGSYGYTF. This sequence joins TRBV27 and TRBJ1-2; tentative D call: TRBD1 (5 bases). The read halts 3 residues ahead of the CDR3 end, with the missing end drawn from the germline J gene. V shed 5 bases and J shed 4 bases, with 14 bases lying between them. Germline V lookup: CDR1 MNHEY, CDR2 SMNVEV (reference sequence). This CDR3 contains 14 residues.

Remarks on this clone: The read ends 3 residues shy of where the CDR3 ends; the end is completed using the germline J gene. V gene TRBV6-2 or TRBV6-3 combines with J gene TRBJ2-2; 10 positions match TRBD2. Unmatched junction bases numbered 8, after V lost 6 bases and J lost 7 bases. There are 15 residues in the CDR3. CDR1 is MNHEY, CDR2 SVGEGT, per germline. The sequenced part of the CDR3 DNA is TGTGCCAGCAGGAAAGCGGGGGGGCCGAACGGGGAG. Protein: CASRKAGGPNGE. The complete CDR3 reads CASRKAGGPNGELFF.

To note about this clone: The read ends 3 residues early relative to the CDR3; the germline J gene fills the gap. Additional DNA sequences in this sample encode the identical CDR3. The chain links TRBV7-9 to TRBJ1-3, with a possible D match to TRBD1 (5 bases). V was shortened by 5 bases and J by 1 base, with 9 bases between the two germline ends. Germline lookup yields CDR1 SEHNR and CDR2 FQNEAQ (reference sequence). This CDR3 contains 14 residues. Incomplete CDR3 DNA: TGTGCCAGCAGCAATCAGGGTTCTGGAAACACC. Its translation: CASSNQGSGNT. The CDR3 reads in full as CASSNQGSGNTIYF.

Note on this clone: The read falls 3 residues short of the CDR3 end, and the missing part is taken from the germline J gene. The chain combines TRBV2 with TRBJ2-2, with 7 bases lining up with TRBD1. From germline, CDR1 is SNHLY and CDR2 FYNNEI. This CDR3 has 14 amino acids. J was trimmed by 6 bases and V by 7 bases; bases with no gene match: 8. CDR3 protein: CASMVTGYSGELFF. The DNA read from the CDR3 is TGTGCCAGCATGGTGACAGGGTATTCCGGGGAG.

Regarding this clone: From the germline J gene comes the end of the CDR3, since the read stops 3 residues before it. This chain connects TRBV11-3 to TRBJ2-2; either TRBD1 or TRBD2 may supply D (5 bases each). The germline V gene has CDR1 SGHNT and CDR2 YENEEA. CDR3 length: 15 residues. V lost 3 bases to trimming and J lost 6 bases, with 14 bases between them. CDR3 residues: CASSLEAGYAGELFF. The CDR3 bases that were read are TGTGCCAGCAGCTTGGAGGCAGGGTACGCCGGGGAG.

On this clone: From the germline J gene comes the end of the CDR3, since the read stops 3 residues before it. The chain uses TRBV7-3 and TRBJ1-2; a possible D gene is TRBD1 (5 bases). CDR3 length: 15 residues. Germline V gene data show CDR1 as SGHTA and CDR2 as FQGTGA. CDR3 region: CASSRSGATYNDYTF. The sequenced part of the CDR3 DNA is TGTGCCAGCAGCAGAAGCGGGGCCACCTACAATGAC.